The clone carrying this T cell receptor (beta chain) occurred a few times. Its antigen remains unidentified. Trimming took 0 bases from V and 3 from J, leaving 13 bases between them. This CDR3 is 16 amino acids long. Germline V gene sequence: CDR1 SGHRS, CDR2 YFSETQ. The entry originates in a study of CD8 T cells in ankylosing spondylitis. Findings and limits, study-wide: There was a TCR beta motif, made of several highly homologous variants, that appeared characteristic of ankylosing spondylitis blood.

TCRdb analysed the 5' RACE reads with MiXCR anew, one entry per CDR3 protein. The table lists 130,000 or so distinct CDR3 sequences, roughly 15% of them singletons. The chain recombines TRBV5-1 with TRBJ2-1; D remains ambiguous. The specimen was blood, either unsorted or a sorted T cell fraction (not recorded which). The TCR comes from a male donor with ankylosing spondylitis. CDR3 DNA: TGCGCCAGCAGCTTGGCCCTGGGCCGAATCTACAATGAGCAGTTCTTC. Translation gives CASSLALGRIYNEQFF.